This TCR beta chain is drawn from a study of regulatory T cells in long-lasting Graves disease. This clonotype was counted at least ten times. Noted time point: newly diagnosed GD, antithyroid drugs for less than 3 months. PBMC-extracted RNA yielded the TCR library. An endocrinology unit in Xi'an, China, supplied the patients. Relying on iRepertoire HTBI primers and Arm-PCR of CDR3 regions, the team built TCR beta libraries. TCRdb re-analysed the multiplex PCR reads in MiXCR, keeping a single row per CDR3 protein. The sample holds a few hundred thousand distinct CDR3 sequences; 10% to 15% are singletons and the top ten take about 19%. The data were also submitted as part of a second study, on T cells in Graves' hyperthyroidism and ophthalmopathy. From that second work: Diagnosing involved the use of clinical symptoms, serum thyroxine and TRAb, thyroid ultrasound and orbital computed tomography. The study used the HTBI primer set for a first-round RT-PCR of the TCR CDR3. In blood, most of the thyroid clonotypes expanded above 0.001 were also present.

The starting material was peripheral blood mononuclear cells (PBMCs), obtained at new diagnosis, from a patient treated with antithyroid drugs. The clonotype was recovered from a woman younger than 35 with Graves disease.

The CDR3 bases are TGCAGTCCCCGGGACACTGGTCCAGATACGCAGTATTTT. Protein product: CSPRDTGPDTQYF. The chain combines TRBV20-1 with TRBJ2-3; perhaps TRBD1 as D (6 bases). The CDR3 length is 13 residues. Trimming stripped 8 bases from V and 4 bases from J, with 16 bases between. Germline loops: CDR1 DFQATT, CDR2 SNEGSKA (reference sequence).